The clone carrying this TCR beta chain was counted at least ten times. Sequence at one end of the junction differs from germline and may be a read error. The CDR3 is 15 amino acids. Germline CDR1 is DFQATT and CDR2 is SNEGSKA (reference sequence). The data originate from a study of T-cell reconstitution after alpha-beta-depleted transplantation in children. Preparation of the TCRbeta library involved a method that used unique molecular identifiers. TCRdb independently ran MiXCR on the PCR reads; one entry per CDR3 protein. Of about 690,000 distinct CDR3 sequences listed, 16% are singletons. The sequence was obtained from a human donor who donated a stem cell graft to a child with acute myeloid leukemia. J is TRBJ2-3 and V is TRBV20-1, with 10 bases aligning to TRBD2. The sequenced sample was PBMCs from the stem cell graft donor, obtained from the stem cell graft. CDR3 in amino acids: CSARASGSPPDTQYF. The CDR3 DNA follows: TGCAGTGCCAGAGCTAGCGGGAGCCCCCCAGATACGCAGTATTTT.